Listed below are T cell receptor beta chains from one sample, sequenced in a study of blood T cell repertoires in COVID-19. Generated by immunoSEQ multiplex PCR, the TCRdb table keeps only in-frame clones and is missing some. The repertoire has 250,000 to 400,000 clones, approximately 88% of them found once; the top ten carry about 5%. Sequences were obtained from PBMCs or T cells enriched from blood (not recorded which). The receptors shown here come from a man in his fifties or sixties who had recovered from COVID-19. The CDR3 runs from the conserved cysteine through the conserved F or W. The order of the fields is V gene, clone size, J gene, D gene, CDR3 DNA, CDR3 protein. D genes are given only for firm matches. Clone size is stated in some rows and not others, as once, few, many or a class when expanded.

>TRBV13|few|TRBJ2-2|-
TGTGCCAGCAGCCGGGGAGGGAACACCGGGGAGCTGTTTTTT
CASSRGGNTGELFF
>TRBV7-3|-|TRBJ2-1|TRBD2
TGTGCCAGCAGCCCGACCGGGACTAGCGGTAATGAGCAGTTCTTC
CASSPTGTSGNEQFF
>TRBV27|-|TRBJ2-7|TRBD2
TGTGCCAGCAGGGGGGTCCCTAGCGGGTCCTACGAGCAGTACTTC
CASRGVPSGSYEQYF
>TRBV5-4|-|TRBJ1-5|TRBD1
TGTGCCAGCAGCTTGGGCGGGACAGGGAAAAATCAGCCCCAGCATTTT
CASSLGGTGKNQPQHF
>TRBV3-1/TRBV3-2|-|TRBJ2-1|TRBD2
TGTGCCAGCAGCCAAGGAGGGGCTGGGGGGGAGTTCTTC
CASSQGGAGGEFF
>TRBV5-1|-|TRBJ2-5|TRBD1
TGCGCCAGCGGACAGGGGAAGGAGACCCAGTACTTC
CASGQGKETQYF
>TRBV9|once|TRBJ1-2|TRBD1
TGTGCCAGCAGCGGCACAGGGGGCTATGGCTACACCTTC
CASSGTGGYGYTF
>TRBV21-1|-|TRBJ2-1|-
TGTGCCAGCAGCGCGACCCTTGTGCGGTTCGGGGTCCCCTACAATGAGCAGTTCTTC
CASSATLVRFGVPYNEQFF
>TRBV24-1|-|TRBJ2-1|TRBD2
TGTGCCACCAGCGACGCTCTAGCGGGAGTTGAGCAGTTCTTC
CATSDALAGVEQFF
>TRBV5-1|-|TRBJ2-3|TRBD2
TGCGCCAGCAGCTTGGGGCTAGCGGTTGGGGATACGCAGTATTTT
CASSLGLAVGDTQYF
>TRBV3-1/TRBV3-2|-|TRBJ2-1|-
TGTGCCAGCAGCCAAGCGGGGACTGCCACGGTCCACAATGAGCAGTTCTTC
CASSQAGTATVHNEQFF
>TRBV28|-|TRBJ2-7|TRBD2
TGTGCCAGCAGTTCCCCGGGACTAGCGTACTACGAGCAGTACTTC
CASSSPGLAYYEQYF
>TRBV5-1|-|TRBJ2-2|TRBD1
TGCGCCAGCAGCCGCACGACAGGGGGCGCGTCCGGGGAGCTGTTTTTT
CASSRTTGGASGELFF